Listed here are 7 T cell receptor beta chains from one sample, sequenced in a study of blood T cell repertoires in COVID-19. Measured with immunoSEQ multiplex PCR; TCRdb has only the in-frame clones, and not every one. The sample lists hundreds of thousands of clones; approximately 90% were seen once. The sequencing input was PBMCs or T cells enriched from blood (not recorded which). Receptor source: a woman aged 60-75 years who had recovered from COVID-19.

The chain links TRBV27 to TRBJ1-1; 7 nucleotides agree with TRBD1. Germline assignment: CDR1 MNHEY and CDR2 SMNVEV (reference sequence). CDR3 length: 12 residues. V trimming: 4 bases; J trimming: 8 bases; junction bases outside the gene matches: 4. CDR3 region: CASSYPGGEAFF. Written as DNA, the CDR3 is TGTGCCAGCAGTTACCCAGGGGGGGAAGCTTTCTTT.

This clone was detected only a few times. The CDR3 here is CASSEYRETEAFF. CDR3 nucleotide sequence: TGTGCCAGCAGTGAATACCGTGAGACTGAAGCTTTCTTT. V usage is TRBV25-1 and J usage is TRBJ1-1; no firm D call. V was shortened by 0 bases and J by 5 bases, with 7 bases between the two germline ends. The germline V gene encodes CDR1 MGHDK and CDR2 SYGVNS. This CDR3 region has 13 residues.

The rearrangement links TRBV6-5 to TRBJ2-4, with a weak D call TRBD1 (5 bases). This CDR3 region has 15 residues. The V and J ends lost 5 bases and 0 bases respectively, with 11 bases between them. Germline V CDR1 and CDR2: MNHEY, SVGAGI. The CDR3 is CASSTGHLAKNIQYF. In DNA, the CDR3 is TGTGCCAGCAGTACTGGACACCTAGCCAAAAACATTCAGTACTTC.

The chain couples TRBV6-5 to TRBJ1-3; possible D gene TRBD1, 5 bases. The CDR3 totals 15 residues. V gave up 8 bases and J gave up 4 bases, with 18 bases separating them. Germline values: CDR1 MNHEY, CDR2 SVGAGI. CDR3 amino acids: CASGRTGDPGNTIYF. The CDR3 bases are TGTGCCAGCGGCCGGACGGGGGATCCCGGAAACACCATATATTTT.

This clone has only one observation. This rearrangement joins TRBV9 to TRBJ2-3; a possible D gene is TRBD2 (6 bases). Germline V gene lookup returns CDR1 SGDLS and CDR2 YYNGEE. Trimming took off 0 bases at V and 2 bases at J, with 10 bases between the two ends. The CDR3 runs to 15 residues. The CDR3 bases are TGTGCCAGCAGCGTAGGCGGGGCCTTCACAGATACGCAGTATTTT. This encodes CASSVGGAFTDTQYF.

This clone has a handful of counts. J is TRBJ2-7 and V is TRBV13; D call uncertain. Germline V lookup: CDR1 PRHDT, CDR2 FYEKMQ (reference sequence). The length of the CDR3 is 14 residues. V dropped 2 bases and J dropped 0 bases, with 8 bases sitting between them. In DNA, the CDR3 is TGTGCCAGCAGCTTATACGAGAGCTCCTACGAGCAGTACTTC. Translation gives CASSLYESSYEQYF.

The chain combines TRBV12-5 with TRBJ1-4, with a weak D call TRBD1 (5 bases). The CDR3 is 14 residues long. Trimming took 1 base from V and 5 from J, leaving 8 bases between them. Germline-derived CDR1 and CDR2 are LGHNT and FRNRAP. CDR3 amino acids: CASGLGQTNEKLFF. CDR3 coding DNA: TGTGCTAGTGGTTTGGGACAGACGAATGAAAAACTGTTTTTT.